These 17 T cell receptor beta chains share one sample of origin, sequenced in a study of CD8+ T cells in alopecia areata. TCR sequencing used cDNA made by reverse transcription of extracted RNA. Profiling relied on immunoSEQ multiplex PCR, and the TCRdb table lists in-frame clones only, not all of them. The table includes over 100,000 clones, more than 40% detected once. The specimen was CD8+ T cells sorted from blood, collected at week 0. The receptors derive from a human donor with alopecia areata.

The rearrangement joins TRBV29-1 to TRBJ2-3; the match to TRBD2 covers 8 bases. Unmatched junction bases numbered 11, after V lost 7 bases and J lost 8 bases. The CDR3 length is 13 residues. Germline CDR1 is SQVTM and CDR2 is ANQGSEA. DNA of the CDR3: TGCAGCGCCCGGGGGGGCCCTTGGGGTACGCAGTATTTT. Residues: CSARGGPWGTQYF.

The V gene is TRBV7-9, the J gene TRBJ2-7; 8 positions match TRBD2. There are 15 residues in the CDR3. V was clipped by 5 bases and J by 3 bases; unmatched bases: 9. CDR1 SEHNR and CDR2 FQNEAQ come from the germline V gene (reference sequence). This CDR3 reads CASSLGRGGLYEQYF. The DNA for the CDR3 is TGTGCCAGCAGCCTCGGGAGGGGAGGGCTCTACGAGCAGTACTTC.

V and J are TRBV7-9 and TRBJ2-7; TRBD2 might be the D (5 bases). Trimming left V 5 bases short and J 2 bases short, with 16 bases between. The CDR3 contains 15 residues. Germline-derived CDR1 and CDR2 are SEHNR and FQNEAQ (reference sequence). Here the CDR3 reads CASSDLAGAPYEQYF. DNA of the CDR3: TGTGCCAGCAGCGACCTAGCCGGTGCGCCCTACGAGCAGTACTTC.

J is TRBJ2-5 and V is TRBV2; either TRBD1 or TRBD2 may fit D (5 bases each). Trimming took off 0 bases at V and 4 bases at J, with 15 bases between the two ends. CDR1 and CDR2 from the germline V gene are SNHLY and FYNNEI. CDR3 length: 16 amino acids. CDR3 region: CASSEAGPWGRETQYF. The CDR3 DNA sequence: TGTGCCAGCAGTGAAGCGGGACCGTGGGGCAGAGAGACCCAGTACTTC.

The rearrangement joins TRBV13 to TRBJ1-1, with a weak D call TRBD1 (5 bases). Germline CDR1 and CDR2: PRHDT and FYEKMQ (reference sequence). CDR3 size: 12 residues. Trimming removed 2 bases at V and 8 bases at J, with 9 bases between. Here the CDR3 DNA reads TGTGCCAGCAGCTTATTGGGGCACGAAGCTTTCTTT. Translation gives CASSLLGHEAFF.

V usage is TRBV5-1 and J usage is TRBJ2-5, with 8 bases fitting TRBD2. The germline gives CDR1 SGHRS, CDR2 YFSETQ. The CDR3 loop spans 14 amino acids. Trimming cost V 2 bases and J 10 bases; bases outside gene matches: 10. CDR3 residues: CASSFRPGLDFQYF. The CDR3 DNA reads TGCGCCAGCAGCTTCCGACCGGGACTAGACTTCCAGTACTTC.

The chain employs TRBV7-9 and TRBJ2-3; D is uncertain. The CDR3 has 15 residues. V lost 3 bases and J lost 2, with 12 bases in between. CDR1 and CDR2 (germline): SEHNR, FQNEAQ (reference sequence). The DNA of the CDR3 is TGTGCCAGCAGCTTCCCGGTTGGGCTCACAGATACGCAGTATTTT. Translated: CASSFPVGLTDTQYF.

V gene TRBV7-9 combines with J gene TRBJ2-5; D might be TRBD2 (6 bases). CDR3 length equals 15 residues. V was shortened by 5 bases and J by 5 bases, with 18 bases between the two germline ends. The germline CDR1 and CDR2 sequences are SEHNR and FQNEAQ (reference sequence). The DNA of the CDR3 is TGTGCCAGCAGCCATCGGGCGCCCGGGGGTGAGACCCAGTACTTC. Amino acid sequence: CASSHRAPGGETQYF.

The rearrangement uses TRBV7-8 and TRBJ1-6; tentatively, D is TRBD1 (5 bases). The CDR3 is 14 amino acids. The germline V gene has CDR1 SGHVS and CDR2 FQNEAQ. V was shortened by 6 bases and J by 7 bases, with 13 bases between the two germline ends. CDR3 sequence (DNA): TGTGCCAGCAGGTCCGGGGGAGGAAATTCACCCCTCCACTTT. It is translated as CASRSGGGNSPLHF. Based on the CDR3 plus reference TRBV7-8 and TRBJ1-6, the full variable domain is GAGVSQSPRYKVAKRGQDVALRCDPISGHVSLFWYQQALGQGPEFLTYFQNEAQLDKSGLPSDRFFAERPEGSVSTLKIQRTQQEDSAVYLCASRSGGGNSPLHFGNGTRLTVT.

J is TRBJ2-5 and V is TRBV6-5, with D possibly TRBD1 on 5 matching bases. The CDR3 has 15 residues. CDR1 is MNHEY and CDR2 is SVGAGI in the germline V gene. The V end was cut by 4 bases, the J end by 0 bases, with 12 bases between. The CDR3 DNA reads as TGTGCCAGCAGTTCAGGGTCAGAGTACCAAGAGACCCAGTACTTC. Translating it yields CASSSGSEYQETQYF.

This clone has more than one count but fewer than ten. This chain uses TRBV6-6 with TRBJ1-2; 7 nucleotides agree with TRBD1. V lost 4 bases to trimming and J lost 4 bases; unmatched junction nucleotides: 12. Looked up from germline, CDR1 is MNHNY and CDR2 is SVGAGI (reference sequence). CDR3 length equals 16 residues. This chain's CDR3 is CASSSVDRDSSYGYTF. The CDR3 DNA reads as TGTGCCAGCAGTTCCGTAGACCGGGACAGCAGCTATGGCTACACCTTC.

This clone has a handful of counts. This chain uses TRBV30 with TRBJ1-2; 7 bases match TRBD1. Germline V gene data show CDR1 as GTSNPN and CDR2 as SVGIG (reference sequence). CDR3 length equals 14 residues. After removal of 0 bases from V and 8 bases from J, the junction contained 9 bases not matched to a gene. The CDR3: CAWSVGTAGGGYTF. In nucleotides, the CDR3 is TGTGCCTGGAGTGTTGGGACAGCCGGGGGAGGCTACACCTTC.

The CDR3 here is CASSLRTDGNEQYF. DNA for the CDR3: TGCGCCAGCAGCTTGCGGACGGATGGCAACGAGCAGTACTTC. This chain links TRBV5-1 with TRBJ2-7, with D hard to call. The CDR3 is 14 amino acids. Germline-derived CDR1 and CDR2 are SGHRS and YFSETQ. The V end was cut by 1 base, the J end by 5 bases, with 13 bases between.

This chain links TRBV4-1 with TRBJ1-2; TRBD1 agrees at 9 bases. CDR3 length equals 14 residues. The V gene end was trimmed by 0 bases and the J gene end by 9 bases; junction bases not matched to a gene: 5. Per the germline V gene, CDR1 is MGHRA and CDR2 is YSYEKL. The CDR3 coding sequence is TGCGCCAGCAGCCAAGATAGGGGGACAGGGAGCTACACCTTC. This codes for CASSQDRGTGSYTF.

This chain joins TRBV30 and TRBJ2-1; 8 bases fit TRBD2. The CDR3 has 12 amino acids. Germline trimming cut 3 bases from V and 9 bases from J; bases unmatched to any gene: 4. Germline V gives CDR1 GTSNPN, CDR2 SVGIG (reference sequence). The CDR3 sequence is CAWSGGAVEQFF. The CDR3 bases are TGTGCCTGGAGCGGGGGGGCAGTTGAGCAGTTCTTC.

V gene TRBV29-1 combines with J gene TRBJ1-1; D not resolved. The CDR3 is made up of 12 amino acids. V was trimmed by 4 bases and J by 4 bases, leaving 10 bases between them. CDR1 SQVTM and CDR2 ANQGSEA come from the germline V gene. CDR3 residues: CSVAGVFTEAFF. Written as DNA, the CDR3 is TGCAGCGTTGCCGGGGTGTTCACTGAAGCTTTCTTT.

The J gene is TRBJ2-7, the V gene TRBV5-6; D is possibly TRBD1 (6 bases). Per germline, CDR1 SGHDT and CDR2 YYEEEE. The CDR3 consists of 13 residues. Trimming removed 4 bases from V and 2 bases from J, with 10 bases in between. The DNA of the CDR3 is TGTGCCAGCAGCCCCGAGGGGGCCTACGAGCAGTACTTC. Encoded protein: CASSPEGAYEQYF. The full variable domain, rest sourced from reference TRBV5-6 and TRBJ2-7, is DAGVTQSPTHLIKTRGQQVTLRCSPKSGHDTVSWYQQALGQGPQFIFQYYEEEERQRGNFPDRFSGHQFPNYSSELNVNALLLGDSALYLCASSPEGAYEQYFGPGTRLTVT.